A single sample is the source of the 3 T cell receptor beta chains below, sequenced in a study of CD8 T cells in ankylosing spondylitis. Overall study results and limits: What appeared characteristic of ankylosing spondylitis blood was a TCR beta motif of under 10 highly homologous variants.

Each CDR3 protein is one row after TCRdb ran MiXCR on the 5' RACE reads. This table holds 500,000 or so distinct CDR3 sequences, approximately 5.3% found once. Their antigens remain unidentified. Sequenced sample: blood, either unsorted or a sorted T cell fraction (not recorded which). These TCRs come from a male donor with ankylosing spondylitis.

This clonotype was found many times. The chain is built from TRBV5-1 and TRBJ2-5; D unresolved. Germline V CDR1 and CDR2: SGHRS, YFSETQ. Trimming stripped 0 bases from V and 5 bases from J, with 20 bases between. The CDR3 spans 17 residues. CDR3 sequence (DNA): TGCGCCAGCAGCTTGGCCGCCGGTATTCGTTTGGGTGAGACCCAGTACTTC. This codes for CASSLAAGIRLGETQYF.

Ten or more counts support this clonotype. J is TRBJ1-2 and V is TRBV9; TRBD1 matches at 12 bases. V gave up 5 bases and J gave up 7 bases; unmatched junction bases: 15. CDR3 length: 17 amino acids. From germline, CDR1 is SGDLS and CDR2 YYNGEE. For the CDR3, the DNA is TGTGCCAGCAGTCCGGGACAGGGGGCGGTGGGACCAAGTGGCTACACCTTC. Amino acids: CASSPGQGAVGPSGYTF.

V gene TRBV7-2 combines with J gene TRBJ2-3; maybe TRBD2 (6 bases). Trimming took off 1 base at V and 8 bases at J, with 19 bases between the two ends. In germline, CDR1 is SGHTA, CDR2 FQGNSA. The CDR3 spans 16 residues. The chain's CDR3 is CASSLVFGSLWGTQYF. The CDR3 nucleotides are TGTGCCAGCAGCTTAGTGTTCGGGAGCCTCTGGGGTACGCAGTATTTT.